The 17 T cell receptor beta chains given below trace back to one sample, sequenced in a study of identifying expanded T cells in peripheral blood. The assay was immunoSEQ multiplex PCR, and TCRdb's table has in-frame clones only and misses some. The sample carries under 95,000 clones, 89% recorded once. The sequenced sample was blood. Source of these receptors: a person aged 18 to 70 in good health.

The V call is TRBV5-5, the J call TRBJ2-3; D gene ambiguous. The CDR3 sequence is 16 residues long. The germline gives CDR1 SGHKS, CDR2 YYEKEE (reference sequence). V shed 0 bases and J shed 2 bases, with 13 bases lying between them. The CDR3 DNA reads as TGTGCCAGCAGCTTGGTTAACCTAGGTTTCACAGATACGCAGTATTTT. It encodes CASSLVNLGFTDTQYF.

The rearrangement links TRBV30 to TRBJ2-2; D is perhaps TRBD2 (5 bases). This CDR3 contains 14 residues. Germline V CDR1 and CDR2: GTSNPN, SVGIG (reference sequence). V dropped 0 bases and J dropped 2 bases, with 7 bases sitting between them. Here the CDR3 reads CAWSVGANTGELFF. CDR3 in DNA: TGTGCCTGGAGTGTGGGAGCAAACACCGGGGAGCTGTTTTTT.

The chain links TRBV23-1 to TRBJ1-6, with TRBD1 as a possible D gene (6 bases). TRBV23-1 is an ORF for which the function is uncertain. The CDR3 has 13 residues. V lost 6 bases to trimming and J lost 9 bases, with 12 bases between them. The CDR3 DNA sequence: TGCGCCAGCAGGCGGGGGCCTCTTTCACCCCTCCACTTT. Its translation is CASRRGPLSPLHF.

This clone was seen once. The chain carries TRBV4-3 and TRBJ1-5; a weak D match, TRBD1 (5 bases). V was trimmed by 4 bases and J by 2 bases, leaving 18 bases between them. This CDR3 comprises 17 residues. Germline loops: CDR1 LGHNA, CDR2 YSLEER. The CDR3 DNA sequence: TGCGCCAGCAGCCCGTCTTTTCCAGGGAGTGGCAATCAGCCCCAGCATTTT. Its translation is CASSPSFPGSGNQPQHF.

J is TRBJ1-4 and V is TRBV2; tentatively, D is TRBD1 (6 bases). The germline V and J ends were trimmed by 6 bases and 2 bases, with 10 bases remaining between them. The CDR3 runs 14 residues. Germline V gene sequence: CDR1 SNHLY, CDR2 FYNNEI. The CDR3 loop is CASRGDNTNEKLFF. In DNA form, the CDR3 reads TGTGCCAGCAGGGGGGACAATACTAATGAAAAACTGTTTTTT.

This chain connects TRBV15 to TRBJ2-4; 12 bases are a match to TRBD2. J was trimmed by 3 bases and V by 5 bases; bases with no gene match: 5. Germline V CDR1 and CDR2: LNHNV, YYDKDF (reference sequence). The CDR3 is 16 amino acids. CDR3 DNA: TGTGCCACCAGCGGACTAGCGGGGACGATCAAAAACATTCAGTACTTC. Translating gives CATSGLAGTIKNIQYF. The full variable domain, its missing parts supplied by reference TRBV15 and TRBJ2-4, is DAMVIQNPRYQVTQFGKPVTLSCSQTLNHNVMYWYQQKSSQAPKLLFHYYDKDFNNEADTPDNFQSRRPNTSFCFLDIRSPGLGDTAMYLCATSGLAGTIKNIQYFGAGTRLSVL.

V usage is TRBV5-4 and J usage is TRBJ2-5; TRBD2 matches at 7 bases. J lost 5 bases, V lost 3 bases, and 10 bases had no gene match. Germline CDR1 and CDR2: SGHNT and YYREEE (reference sequence). This CDR3 has 15 amino acids. The CDR3 is CASSWGTTLGETQYF. CDR3 DNA sequence: TGTGCCAGCAGCTGGGGGACTACCCTAGGGGAGACCCAGTACTTC.

V is TRBV7-2 and J is TRBJ2-5; 7 nucleotides align to TRBD2. Looked up from germline, CDR1 is SGHTA and CDR2 is FQGNSA. The CDR3 contains 13 residues. After removal of 5 bases from V and 5 bases from J, the junction contained 5 bases not matched to a gene. The CDR3 protein is CASSGRAFETQYF. In DNA form, the CDR3 reads TGTGCCAGCAGCGGGAGGGCCTTCGAGACCCAGTACTTC.

CDR3 DNA sequence: TGTGCCAGCAGTTCTGGGGCCAACGTCCTGACTTTC. Residues: CASSSGANVLTF. The chain recombines TRBV28 with TRBJ2-6; the D is unclear. CDR1 and CDR2 (germline): MDHEN, SYDVKM. V was pared by 4 bases and J by 2 bases, with 0 bases between. The CDR3 length is 12 residues. Together with reference TRBV28 and TRBJ2-6, the CDR3 gives the full variable domain: DVKVTQSSRYLVKRTGEKVFLECVQDMDHENMFWYRQDPGLGLRLIYFSYDVKMKEKGDIPEGYSVSREKKERFSLILESASTNQTSMYLCASSSGANVLTFGAGSRLTVL.

The V and J genes are TRBV11-2 and TRBJ2-1; the D is unclear. V gave up 6 bases and J gave up 4 bases, with 10 bases separating them. This CDR3 is 13 amino acids long. CDR1 SGHAT and CDR2 FQNNGV come from the germline V gene. The DNA for the CDR3 is TGTGCCAGCAGAGACTTGGGATACAATGAGCAGTTCTTC. It specifies CASRDLGYNEQFF.

This sequence joins TRBV4-1 and TRBJ1-1, with D unresolved. Germline V gives CDR1 MGHRA, CDR2 YSYEKL. Between the trimmed V and J ends, which lost 0 bases and 7 bases, there was a span of 12 bases. CDR3 length: 14 amino acids. DNA for the CDR3: TGCGCCAGCAGCCAAGATATGGGGTACTATGAAGCTTTCTTT. Protein product: CASSQDMGYYEAFF.

J is TRBJ2-7 and V is TRBV6-5, with a tentative D call TRBD2 (7 bases). Trimming cost V 0 bases and J 6 bases, with 15 bases left between them. The CDR3 totals 15 residues. CDR1 is MNHEY and CDR2 is SVGAGI in the germline V gene. CDR3 sequence reads: CASSYSRGLVAEQYF. CDR3 DNA: TGTGCCAGCAGTTACTCGCGGGGGCTCGTGGCCGAGCAGTACTTC.

This clone was seen more than once but under ten times. The chain couples TRBV25-1 to TRBJ2-5; TRBD1 is a possible D gene (5 bases). Per the germline V gene, CDR1 is MGHDK and CDR2 is SYGVNS. The length of the CDR3 is 14 residues. Trimming shortened V by 6 bases and J by 4 bases, and 15 bases separated the two germline ends. The CDR3 protein is CASSIQGFGETQYF. The CDR3 DNA is TGTGCCAGCAGCATCCAGGGATTCGGAGAGACCCAGTACTTC.

The V gene is TRBV7-2, the J gene TRBJ1-3, with D hard to call. The CDR3 contains 15 residues. The germline gives CDR1 SGHTA, CDR2 FQGNSA. With 5 bases removed from V and 0 bases from J, the gap between germline ends came to 11 bases. The CDR3 loop is CASSDASGSGNTIYF. The CDR3, as DNA: TGTGCCAGCAGCGACGCCAGTGGCTCTGGAAACACCATATATTTT.

This clone was seen a handful of times. This chain links TRBV7-2 with TRBJ2-5, with no clear D. Looked up from germline, CDR1 is SGHTA and CDR2 is FQGNSA. This CDR3 has 15 amino acids. With 5 bases removed from V and 7 bases from J, the gap between germline ends came to 20 bases. CDR3 in DNA: TGTGCCAGCAGCCTTTTAAGACCTCCCTCGGGGACCCAGTACTTC. As protein: CASSLLRPPSGTQYF.

This sequence joins TRBV29-1 and TRBJ2-2; perhaps TRBD2 as D (5 bases). Deletions cut 7 bases from V and 6 bases from J, with 18 bases between. Germline-derived CDR1 and CDR2 are SQVTM and ANQGSEA. CDR3 length: 14 residues. The CDR3 protein is CSATPRGFAGELFF. The CDR3 DNA follows: TGCAGCGCGACCCCTCGCGGGTTCGCCGGGGAGCTGTTTTTT.

This chain joins TRBV6-5 and TRBJ2-1, with 10 bases fitting TRBD2. J lost 6 bases, V lost 6 bases, and 8 bases had no gene match. CDR1 is MNHEY, CDR2 SVGAGI, per germline. The CDR3 is made up of 15 amino acids. Here the CDR3 reads CASRASGGSVNEQFF. In DNA form, the CDR3 reads TGTGCCAGCAGAGCTAGCGGGGGTTCTGTCAATGAGCAGTTCTTC.